This T cell receptor beta chain was recovered during a study of shared clonotypes between healthy human individuals (dated by TCRdb to 2018 to 2020). Study-wide context: The cohort comprised two women and a few men aged 18 to 49 years. For each donor, CD4 naive and CD4 memory were each given three plates, CD8 naive was given two plates, and CD8 memory was given one plate. Blood TCR repertoires of a handful of healthy adults were deeply sequenced to estimate repertoire size and the extent of clonotype sharing between individuals. To increase sequencing depth and limit assay-specific biases, different laboratories used diverse techniques to prepare libraries and sequence TCR repertoires. Per donor, leukapheresis produced somewhere between about 0.8 and 9 billion PBMCs. Summary of the overall study and its limitations: Sampling was restricted to blood, and TCR repertoires in tissues likely differ from the TCR repertoires found in blood. Based on pairwise subsampling, the degree of clonotype sharing among donors was expected to be affected by sequencing depth. Because the study included only a small number of donors, the genetic and exposure-history diversity represented was limited. Even with the large sequencing depth, rarefaction of the sorted-subset datasets indicated that sequencing was incomplete. Compared with non-shared clonotypes, clonotypes shared by all four sorted-subset donors had higher generation probabilities. Larger estimated clonotype richness was generally found for naive subsets than for memory subsets. Approximately 4.8% of naive CD4, 3.5% of naive CD8, roughly 2.5% of memory CD4, and around 0.42% of memory CD8 clonotypes were shared across several donors.

Healthy HIV-negative adults with no recently reported acute infections or vaccinations were included as donors. All donors were Caucasian adults living in Nashville, Tennessee, USA. CD8 memory samples consisted of magnetically selected CD45RO+ cells combined with CCR7-negative CD45RA+ effector memory (TemRA) cells. Blood was obtained by leukapheresis, after which PBMCs were separated by Ficoll-Histopaque density gradient centrifugation and cryopreserved in liquid nitrogen vapor phase. Purity and quantity of every magnetically sorted T cell population were checked by analytical flow cytometry. Genomic DNA was isolated from each sorted fraction and quantified by UV absorbance on a Nanodrop 2000c. The junction shows trimming of 4 bases on V and 0 bases on J, plus 13 bases between the germline ends. The germline V gene encodes CDR1 MGHRA and CDR2 YSYEKL. The CDR3 covers 15 residues, taking in both the cysteine and the phenylalanine. Of the read, only the CDR3 DNA is kept; its 45 bases are in frame from base 1.

TCR CDR3 regions were amplified from genomic DNA by multiplex PCR using the deep immunoSEQ assay. Extracted genomic DNA from each cell subset was distributed evenly across all wells of several immunoSEQ 96-well plates, and each plate was treated as a replicate. For sorted subsets, around 200 ng genomic DNA, equal to 25,000 to 35,000 T cell genomes, was loaded into each replicate PCR. Purified libraries were quantified with a Qubit 3.0 fluorometer, sized on a Bioanalyzer 2100, and re-quantified with the KAPA Library Quantification kit. A separate single-read 150-cycle Illumina NextSeq 550 flow cell was used to sequence each immunoSEQ 96-well plate. Turning to the authors' computational methods: Because the immunoSEQ output included only junctional sequences and no quality scores, the filtering could not be the same as the filtering used for full-length reads. Sequences were annotated with PyIR, a Python wrapper for IgBLAST v1.9, and V/J genes and CDR3 were assigned using IMGT germline references. Any read was removed if the V/J assignment was weak (E-value above 1e-6), the CDR3 was missing, or the read contained stop codons, out-of-frame junctions, or ambiguous translated residues. A V3J clonotype was defined by an identical inferred V gene, J gene, and CDR3 amino acid sequence. To compute the percentage overlap between repertoires, the number of shared unique clonotypes was divided by the size of the smaller repertoire. Three approaches were used to assess repertoire richness: RTK rarefaction, the Chao1 estimator, and Recon v2.1 estimates of unobserved clonotypes. OLGA was used to compute generation probabilities for all TCRbeta clonotypes that the gDNA method yielded from a handful of donors. The source is immuneACCESS, and TCRdb retained only in-frame sequences with V and J called. Part of the clones is not carried over; for the studies checked, unresolved V genes explain less than half of this, and the remainder is unexplained. V, J and clone size are those of that table, while D and trimming were read from the DNA. The sample table contains 550,000 to 800,000 clones; only one count was recorded for about nine tenths of them. Around a third of the sample lies in the top ten.

Turning to this clone: Its binding antigen is unknown. There are no base qualities to consult, and no much larger clone falls within one base.

Input material: memory CD8+ T cells from PBMCs. The cell subset or site label on this specimen signifies: CD45RO+ cells pooled with CCR7-negative TemRA cells. The chain employs TRBV4-1 and TRBJ2-7; TRBD1 is possibly the D segment (6 matching bases). The TCR comes from a man between 18 and 29 years old in good health. Some clones in this sample may be carry-over from other donors' samples. The CDR3 region reads CASSRVDRASYEQYF. The nucleotides read TGCGCCAGCAGCCGGGTGGACAGAGCCTCCTACGAGCAGTACTTC.